A selection of T cell receptor beta chains follows, all from one sample in a study of blood T cell repertoires in COVID-19. The assay was immunoSEQ multiplex PCR, and TCRdb's table has in-frame clones only and misses some. The sample shows some 160,000 clones, 80% to 90% of them seen only once. The specimen was peripheral blood. The receptors originated from a woman aged 60 to 75 with active COVID-19. Each CDR3 is given with its conserved first and last residue. The D gene is left open where the match is weak. Expanded clones get a size class; other rows say once, few or many, or leave the size out.

TRBJ2-2	16	TRBV4-2	TRBD2	-	TGTGCCAGCAGCCAGGGGACTAGCGGGATCACCGGGGAGCTGTTTTTT	CASSQGTSGITGELFF
TRBJ2-6	16	TRBV2	-	-	TGTGCCAGCAGTGAAGCGGGGGCTCGGGGGGCCAACGTCCTGACTTTC	CASSEAGARGANVLTF
TRBJ2-7	16	TRBV7-9	TRBD2	-	TGTGCCAGCAGCCTTGGGCTAGCGGGAGGGTCCTACGAGCAGTACTTC	CASSLGLAGGSYEQYF
TRBJ2-6	16	TRBV6-2/TRBV6-3	-	once	TGTGCCAGCAGCCACCACAGCGGCTCTGGGGCCAACGTCCTGACTTTC	CASSHHSGSGANVLTF
TRBJ2-3	15	TRBV5-1	-	-	TGCGCCAGCAGCTTGAAGTCAGGGTTGGCAGATACGCAGTATTTT	CASSLKSGLADTQYF
TRBJ2-5	16	TRBV18	TRBD1	-	TGTGCCAGCTCACCGGGACAGGGGGCCGGCCGGGAGACCCAGTACTTC	CASSPGQGAGRETQYF
TRBJ2-1	16	TRBV4-2	TRBD1	-	TGTGCCAGCAGCCCCAGGGACAGAATCGGATACAATGAGCAGTTCTTC	CASSPRDRIGYNEQFF
TRBJ2-7	15	TRBV6-5	TRBD2	-	TGTGCCAGCAGTAGGGGGACTAGCGGTACCTACGAGCAGTACTTC	CASSRGTSGTYEQYF
TRBJ2-5	12	TRBV7-2	TRBD2	-	TGTGCCAGCACCAAAGCGGGGGGGACCCAGTACTTC	CASTKAGGTQYF
TRBJ1-2	16	TRBV28	-	once	TGTGCCAGCAGTTGGACTTTCGGGGGGCAGAGTCGCGGCTACACCTTC	CASSWTFGGQSRGYTF
TRBJ1-2	12	TRBV28	TRBD1	-	TGTGCCAGCGGGGACAGGGCCTCTGGCTACACCTTC	CASGDRASGYTF
TRBJ1-2	12	TRBV12-3/TRBV12-4	TRBD1	-	TGTGCCAGCATTGGGACAGGGATGGGCTACACCTTC	CASIGTGMGYTF
TRBJ1-2	12	TRBV7-9	-	few	TGTGCCAGCAGCTCGCCAGACTATGGCTACACCTTC	CASSSPDYGYTF
TRBJ1-2	12	TRBV29-1	-	-	TGCAGCGTTGAATGGGGAGACTATGGCTACACCTTC	CSVEWGDYGYTF
TRBJ1-5	18	TRBV7-2	-	-	TGTGCCAGCAGCTTAGGAATCATGGAGGGTAGAGGCAATCAGCCCCAGCATTTT	CASSLGIMEGRGNQPQHF
TRBJ2-7	14	TRBV29-1	TRBD1	-	TGCAGCGTTGAGACAGGGGAAACCGTCTACGAGCAGTACTTC	CSVETGETVYEQYF
TRBJ2-2	17	TRBV5-4	TRBD2	-	TGTGCCAGCAGCTTGGCTCTACTAGCGGGAGATACCGGGGAGCTGTTTTTT	CASSLALLAGDTGELFF
TRBJ2-1	16	TRBV27	-	-	TGTGCCAGCAGTACCTATCTCCGGAGGGCCTACAATGAGCAGTTCTTC	CASSTYLRRAYNEQFF
TRBJ2-7	12	TRBV6-2/TRBV6-3	-	-	TGTGCCAGCAGCGGGAGTGGTTACGAGCAGTACTTC	CASSGSGYEQYF
TRBJ2-2	14	TRBV3-1/TRBV3-2	-	-	TGTGCCAGCAGCTTCACCTTAGCCACCGGGGAGCTGTTTTTT	CASSFTLATGELFF
TRBJ2-1	15	TRBV7-2	-	-	TGTGCCAGCAGCTTATCGTTCAGCTCCTACAATGAGCAGTTCTTC	CASSLSFSSYNEQFF
TRBJ2-7	14	TRBV29-1	-	-	TGCAGCGCCCCGAGACCCAGGGCGGCATGCGAGCAGTACTTC	CSAPRPRAACEQYF
TRBJ1-2	15	TRBV30	-	-	TGTGCCTGGCACCGGGTGGGCCGGGGTTCGAGTGGCTACACCTTC	CAWHRVGRGSSGYTF
TRBJ2-7	15	TRBV4-3	TRBD1	-	TGCGCCAGCAGCCGAAAGTGGGACAGCTCCTACGAGCAGTACTTC	CASSRKWDSSYEQYF
TRBJ2-3	21	TRBV7-7	TRBD2	-	TGTGCTAGCAGCCCGATCCAGGTTGGACTAGCGGGAGGGCCTAACACAGATACGCAGTATTTT	CASSPIQVGLAGGPNTDTQYF
TRBJ1-2	13	TRBV7-2	-	-	TGTGCCAGCAGCCCAACGAGGGCGGTCGGCTACACCTTC	CASSPTRAVGYTF
TRBJ2-2	14	TRBV7-2	TRBD2	-	TGTGCCAGCAGCTTTCAGGGAGGGACCGGGGAGCTGTTTTTT	CASSFQGGTGELFF
TRBJ2-5	17	TRBV5-4	TRBD2	-	TGTGCCAGCAGCTTGACCGGGACTAGCGGGAGAGGGAAGACCCAGTACTTC	CASSLTGTSGRGKTQYF
TRBJ1-2	19	TRBV11-2	-	-	TGTGCCAGCAGCTCTCCTCCCGGAGACAGCCCCTGGCGGATATATGGCTACACCTTC	CASSSPPGDSPWRIYGYTF
TRBJ2-7	15	TRBV6-2/TRBV6-3	-	-	TGTGCCAGCAGTTATGCGGCATCTCGGGGCTACGAGCAGTACTTC	CASSYAASRGYEQYF
TRBJ2-7	14	TRBV19	TRBD2	-	TGTGCCAGTAATTCAGCGGGAAGGGCGGGCGAGCAGTACTTC	CASNSAGRAGEQYF
TRBJ2-7	15	TRBV28	TRBD2	-	TGTGCCAGCAGTTTCCTAGCGGCGAGCTCCTACGAGCAGTACTTC	CASSFLAASSYEQYF
TRBJ2-7	14	TRBV5-1	-	-	TGCGCCAGCAGCTTGATGGGAGGAGCCTACGAGCAGTACTTC	CASSLMGGAYEQYF
TRBJ2-3	16	TRBV11-3	TRBD2	-	TGTGCCAGCAGCCGAGGCGGGGGGCTCGGCACAGATACGCAGTATTTT	CASSRGGGLGTDTQYF
TRBJ1-6	15	TRBV7-2	-	-	TGTGCCAGCAGCCTAGGTATGGCGGGACATTCACCCCTCCACTTT	CASSLGMAGHSPLHF
TRBJ2-7	14	TRBV5-5	TRBD2	-	TGTGCCAGCAGCTTGCAGAGCGGGAGCTACGAGCAGTACTTC	CASSLQSGSYEQYF
TRBJ2-6	18	TRBV5-6	TRBD1	-	TGTGCCAGCAGCTCCCCGACAGGGTGGGACGTTGGGGCCAACGTCCTGACTTTC	CASSSPTGWDVGANVLTF
TRBJ2-3	15	TRBV6-5	-	-	TGTGCCAGCAGTTACCGCGCTAGCAGCACAGATACGCAGTATTTT	CASSYRASSTDTQYF
TRBJ1-3	15	TRBV28	TRBD1	-	TGTGCCAGCAGTTTCGGACAGGGAACTGGAAACACCATATATTTT	CASSFGQGTGNTIYF
TRBJ2-1	19	TRBV7-6	TRBD2	-	TGTGCCAGCAGCTTCCGTGGTTTAACTAGCGGGAACTCCTACAATGAGCAGTTCTTC	CASSFRGLTSGNSYNEQFF
TRBJ1-2	18	TRBV14	-	-	TGTGCCAGCAGCCAAGACAAGGGCCGGCACAGGTTTTTGGATGGCTACACCTTC	CASSQDKGRHRFLDGYTF
TRBJ2-2	14	TRBV5-1	-	-	TGCGCCAGCAGCGCCCGACAGGACACCGGGGAGCTGTTTTTT	CASSARQDTGELFF
TRBJ1-5	17	TRBV28	TRBD1	-	TGTGCCAGCAGTTTACCCGGGACAGGGGCGGGCAATCAGCCCCAGCATTTT	CASSLPGTGAGNQPQHF
TRBJ1-3	18	TRBV18	TRBD1	-	TGTGCCAGCTCACCCGACCCACCGGGACAGGGGGCACGAAACACCATATATTTT	CASSPDPPGQGARNTIYF
TRBJ2-1	15	TRBV27	TRBD2	few	TGTGCCAGCAGTTTTCAACTAGCGGGTGCCTACGAGCAGTTCTTC	CASSFQLAGAYEQFF
TRBJ1-2	14	TRBV4-1	TRBD1	-	TGCGCCAGCAGCCAGGTTACAGGGGCCTATGGCTACACCTTC	CASSQVTGAYGYTF
TRBJ1-3	16	TRBV5-1	TRBD1	-	TGCGCCAGCAGCTTGACGACAGGGGGACTTGGAAACACCATATATTTT	CASSLTTGGLGNTIYF
TRBJ2-1	15	TRBV7-9	-	-	TGTGCCAGCAGCTTAGCTCTGGCCACCCTTCATGAGCAGTTCTTC	CASSLALATLHEQFF
TRBJ1-1	14	TRBV7-2	-	-	TGTGCCGCAAGCCGAAATGGGGGACTACATGAAGCTTTCTTT	CAASRNGGLHEAFF
TRBJ2-7	12	TRBV27	-	-	TGTGCCAGCAGTTTACAGGGGAACGAGCAGTACTTC	CASSLQGNEQYF
TRBJ2-7	15	TRBV30	TRBD1	-	TGTGCCTGGAGTGACGCTAGACAGGGCTCCTACGAGCAGTACTTC	CAWSDARQGSYEQYF
TRBJ2-7	15	TRBV7-3	TRBD2	-	TGTGCCAGCAGCGCCCTAGCGGGAGGGCCGTACGAGCAGTACTTC	CASSALAGGPYEQYF
TRBJ1-2	15	TRBV7-9	-	-	TGTGCCAGTGGATTACAGGGACCTATCTCGGGTGGCTACACCTTC	CASGLQGPISGGYTF
TRBJ2-7	15	TRBV25-1	TRBD2	-	TGTGCCAGCAGTGGGATACTAGCGGGAGAAGGTGAGCAGTACTTC	CASSGILAGEGEQYF
TRBJ2-5	15	TRBV5-5	-	-	TGTGCCAGCAGCCATCGGGACACCGTCCAAGAGACCCAGTACTTC	CASSHRDTVQETQYF
TRBJ1-2	16	TRBV5-1	TRBD1	-	TGCGCCAGCAGCTACTACCGGGACAGGCCGCCATATGGCTACACCTTC	CASSYYRDRPPYGYTF
TRBJ1-2	16	TRBV6-1	TRBD1	-	TGTGCCAGCAGTGACGCCCCAGGACAGGGTGGCTATGGCTACACCTTC	CASSDAPGQGGYGYTF
TRBJ1-5	13	TRBV7-2	TRBD1	-	TGTGCCAGCAGCCCCCGGGACAGGGACTTCCAGCATTTT	CASSPRDRDFQHF
TRBJ2-7	15	TRBV9	TRBD2	-	TGTGCCAGCAGCGACCGACTAGCGGGGCTCTCCGAGCAGTACTTC	CASSDRLAGLSEQYF
TRBJ2-5	15	TRBV28	-	-	TGTGCCAGCAGTTGGGGCGGTCGATTAATGGAGACCCAGTACTTC	CASSWGGRLMETQYF